Following are 19 T cell receptor beta chains from one sample sequenced in a study of chemoradiotherapy in HPV16-positive cancers. This table comes from immunoSEQ multiplex PCR, and its TCRdb copy is limited to in-frame clones, with some not included. The sample yields about 19,000 clones, roughly 84% seen once. Sequenced material: blood, taken from a patient who underwent chemoradiotherapy. These receptor sequences come from a human donor with HPV-associated anogenital cancer.

The V and J genes are TRBV19 and TRBJ1-6, with TRBD1 matching over 7 bases. CDR1 LNHDA and CDR2 SQIVND come from the germline V gene (reference sequence). Trimming removed 9 bases from V and 8 bases from J; junction bases left unmatched: 7. The CDR3 contains 13 residues. The CDR3 region is CASSTGMDSPLHF. The CDR3 DNA reads as TGTGCCAGCTCGACAGGGATGGATTCACCCCTCCACTTT.

This clone was seen only a few times. CDR3 amino acids: CASSSGFSEQYF. CDR3 bases: TGTGCCAGCAGCTCAGGATTCTCCGAGCAGTACTTC. V is TRBV2 and J is TRBJ2-7; D remains ambiguous. The germline CDR1 and CDR2 sequences are SNHLY and FYNNEI. The CDR3 contains 12 residues. Trimming removed 6 bases at V and 6 bases at J, with 12 bases between.

J is TRBJ1-1 and V is TRBV7-2; D gene uncertain. CDR1 is SGHTA, CDR2 FQGNSA, per germline. Trimming removed 1 base at V and 7 bases at J, with 16 bases between. The CDR3 totals 15 residues. The CDR3 here is CASSLVGFTRLEAFF. CDR3 bases: TGTGCCAGCAGCTTAGTAGGTTTCACGCGTCTTGAAGCTTTCTTT.

The V and J genes are TRBV5-6 and TRBJ1-2; D gene uncertain. The CDR3 contains 12 residues. Trimming shortened V by 0 bases and J by 4 bases, and 4 bases separated the two germline ends. Per germline, CDR1 SGHDT and CDR2 YYEEEE. The CDR3 nucleotides read TGTGCCAGCAGCTTGGGAGTCTATGGCTACACCTTC. As protein: CASSLGVYGYTF.

This chain links TRBV6-4 with TRBJ2-7, with a weak D call TRBD1 (5 bases). Germline CDR1 is MRHNA and CDR2 is SNTAGT. With 4 bases removed from V and 1 base from J, the gap between germline ends came to 5 bases. The CDR3 extends over 12 amino acids. The CDR3 region has the DNA TGTGCCAGCAGTGGACAGTCCTACGAGCAGTACTTC. This encodes CASSGQSYEQYF.

This clone showed up just once. J is TRBJ1-3 and V is TRBV12-5, with unresolved D. From germline, CDR1 is LGHNT and CDR2 FRNRAP. The CDR3 covers 12 residues. The V and J ends lost 1 base and 10 bases respectively, with 8 bases between them. CDR3 loop: CASGLEERTIYF. CDR3 coding DNA: TGTGCTAGTGGTTTGGAAGAGAGGACCATATATTTT.

This clone came up a few times. The rearrangement joins TRBV6-4 to TRBJ2-2, with 10 nucleotides matching TRBD2. Germline CDR1 is MRHNA and CDR2 is SNTAGT. The CDR3 has 14 amino acids. V lost 6 bases and J lost 3; bases outside the gene matches: 1. CDR3 DNA: TGTGCCAGCAGGCTAGCGGGGGACACCGGGGAGCTGTTTTTT. Its protein product is CASRLAGDTGELFF.

This clone appeared once. The J gene is TRBJ2-1, the V gene TRBV5-1, with D maybe TRBD2 (6 bases). The CDR3 totals 16 residues. The V gene's germline CDR1 is SGHRS and CDR2 YFSETQ. The V gene lost 4 bases and the J gene lost 4 bases, with 18 bases spanning the gap. The CDR3 DNA is TGCGCCAGCAGCCCAAGCGGGCCAGGAGAATACAATGAGCAGTTCTTC. This sequence encodes CASSPSGPGEYNEQFF. Supplemented by reference TRBV5-1 and TRBJ2-1, the full variable domain reads KAGVTQTPRYLIKTRGQQVTLSCSPISGHRSVSWYQQTPGQGLQFLFEYFSETQRNKGNFPGRFSGRQFSNSRSEMNVSTLELGDSALYLCASSPSGPGEYNEQFFGPGTRLTVL.

The chain links TRBV7-9 to TRBJ1-6; 8 nucleotides match TRBD1. Germline CDR1 reads SEHNR; CDR2 reads FQNEAQ (reference sequence). V trimming: 3 bases; J trimming: 7 bases; junction bases outside the gene matches: 2. This CDR3 is built from 14 residues. CDR3 residues: CASSLTGANSPLHF. CDR3 DNA: TGTGCCAGCAGCTTGACAGGGGCGAATTCACCCCTCCACTTT.

J is TRBJ2-1 and V is TRBV7-2; 8 bases fit TRBD1. This CDR3 comprises 16 residues. The V and J ends lost 5 bases and 8 bases, in that order; junction bases with no gene match: 14. Germline V gene sequence: CDR1 SGHTA, CDR2 FQGNSA. CDR3 residues: CASSPQTGQGNDEQFF. CDR3 in DNA: TGTGCCAGCAGCCCCCAAACCGGACAGGGTAACGATGAGCAGTTCTTC.

This clone was seen more than once but under ten times. V usage is TRBV7-9 and J usage is TRBJ1-3, with D unclear. The CDR3 consists of 12 residues. Trimming left V 7 bases short and J 7 bases short, with 11 bases between. Per germline, CDR1 SEHNR and CDR2 FQNEAQ (reference sequence). CDR3 coding DNA: TGTGCCAGCAAGGGCGTAGGGAACACCATATATTTT. This gives the protein CASKGVGNTIYF. Looking up the rest from reference TRBV7-9 and TRBJ1-3 gives the full variable domain: DTGVSQNPRHKITKRGQNVTFRCDPISEHNRLYWYRQTLGQGPEFLTYFQNEAQLEKSRLLSDRFSAERPKGSFSTLEIQRTEQGDSAMYLCASKGVGNTIYFGEGSWLTVV.

This chain connects TRBV6-4 to TRBJ2-7; 12 positions match TRBD2. CDR1 MRHNA and CDR2 SNTAGT come from the germline V gene. The CDR3 totals 15 residues. The V gene end was trimmed by 5 bases and the J gene end by 4 bases; junction bases not matched to a gene: 6. In nucleotides, the CDR3 is TGTGCCAGCAGTCTACTAGCGGGGGGAAATTACGAGCAGTACTTC. Protein: CASSLLAGGNYEQYF.

The chain employs TRBV7-6 and TRBJ2-7; 9 bases are shared with TRBD2. The CDR3 is 14 residues long. Per the germline V gene, CDR1 is SGHVS and CDR2 is FNYEAQ. V was pared by 5 bases and J by 3 bases, with 5 bases of the junction left unmatched. The CDR3 DNA sequence: TGTGCCAGCAGCCCTAGCGGGGACTACTACGAGCAGTACTTC. It translates to CASSPSGDYYEQYF.

The chain combines TRBV23-1 with TRBJ2-5, with D possibly matching TRBD1 (6 bases). The end of the DNA is better explained by TRBJ2-7, so the J call may be wrong. TRBV23-1 is an open reading frame whose function is uncertain. This CDR3 comprises 19 residues. CDR3 sequence reads: CASSQSGQGPTYLSYEQYF. The CDR3 region has the DNA TGCGCCAGCAGTCAATCAGGCCAGGGGCCAACTTACCTCTCCTACGAGCAGTACTTC.

The chain combines TRBV21-1 with TRBJ2-7; no check of the table's D call, TRBD1, against the DNA was made. TRBV21-1 is flagged as a pseudogene. CDR3 length equals 21 residues. The chain's CDR3 is CASSKGESGTGGEQSSYEQYF. CDR3 nucleotide sequence: TGTGCCAGCAGCAAAGGTGAATCAGGGACAGGGGGAGAGCAAAGCTCCTACGAGCAGTACTTC.

V usage is TRBV4-2 and J usage is TRBJ2-6; D perhaps matches TRBD1 (6 bases). The germline gives CDR1 LGHNA, CDR2 YNFKEQ. V was trimmed by 1 base and J by 0 bases, leaving 13 bases between them. This CDR3 contains 18 residues. The CDR3, as DNA: TGTGCCAGCAGCCAAGGCGAGGGGGTCCCCTCTGGGGCCAACGTCCTGACTTTC. Amino acid sequence: CASSQGEGVPSGANVLTF.

V gene TRBV10-3 combines with J gene TRBJ1-2; 7 bases map to TRBD1. Trimming took 8 bases from V and 3 from J; bases not matched to a gene: 9. CDR1 ENHRY and CDR2 SYGVKD come from the germline V gene. The CDR3 runs to 14 residues. The CDR3 loop is CAISRIGTDYGYTF. CDR3 in DNA: TGTGCCATCTCCCGCATCGGGACAGACTATGGCTACACCTTC.

The chain is built from TRBV11-3 and TRBJ2-3, with D possibly called TRBD1 or TRBD2 (6 bases each). V lost 5 bases, J lost 4 bases, and 19 bases lay in between. Germline CDR1 is SGHNT and CDR2 is YENEEA. The CDR3 is 16 amino acids. In DNA, the CDR3 is TGTGCCAGCAGCGATAGAGGGGGGTCTCAGCCAGATACGCAGTATTTT. It translates to CASSDRGGSQPDTQYF. Combining the CDR3 with reference TRBV11-3 and TRBJ2-3 gives the whole variable domain EAGVVQSPRYKIIEKKQPVAFWCNPISGHNTLYWYLQNLGQGPELLIRYENEEAVDDSQLPKDRFSAERLKGVDSTLKIQPAELGDSAVYLCASSDRGGSQPDTQYFGPGTRLTVL.

The genes are TRBV18 and TRBJ1-6; D gene unclear. The CDR3 is 12 amino acids. Trimming left V 0 bases short and J 8 bases short, with 2 bases between. From germline, CDR1 is KGHSH and CDR2 LQKENI. The DNA for the CDR3 is TGTGCCAGCTCACCACCCGATTCACCCCTCCACTTT. Protein: CASSPPDSPLHF.